This T cell receptor beta chain was identified in a study of response to subunit inactivated influenza vaccine. Study-level points and caveats: After each seasonal influenza vaccination, few new T cells are recruited, the authors suggested.

Only a few counts were recorded for this clonotype. No antigen is known for it. MiXCR, applied by TCRdb to the RT-PCR reads, yields one record per CDR3 protein. The sample lists over 400,000 distinct CDR3 sequences; 9.5% to 13% were seen once. V lost 5 bases and J lost 2, with 7 bases in between. The CDR3 consists of 12 residues. Looked up from germline, CDR1 is SGHRS and CDR2 is YFSETQ. The chain uses TRBV5-1 and TRBJ1-2, with D unresolved. The source was PBMCs from blood, collected 40 to 50 days after vaccination. The sequence came from a man aged 45-65 years who received an inactivated influenza vaccine. CDR3 loop: CASSSGNYGYTF. CDR3 nucleotide sequence: TGCGCCAGCAGTTCGGGGAACTATGGCTACACCTTC.